Given below is one TCR beta chain in context. This sample stems from a study of control samples from healthy donors and cancer patients. CDR1 is LNHDA and CDR2 is SQIVND in the germline V gene (reference sequence). The CDR3 length is 16 residues. Trimming took 3 bases from V and 1 from J, leaving 13 bases between them. The method was immunoSEQ multiplex PCR; TCRdb's version includes in-frame clones alone and lacks a portion of them. The sample has about 190,000 clones. This chain links TRBV19 with TRBJ1-5; D unclear. Sequences were obtained from blood. The source of this sequence is a woman in her 30s in good health. The CDR3 sequence is CASSILGKGSNQPQHF. The DNA of the CDR3 is TGTGCCAGTAGTATTTTGGGGAAAGGGAGCAATCAGCCCCAGCATTTT. The full variable domain, rest sourced from reference TRBV19 and TRBJ1-5, is DGGITQSPKYLFRKEGQNVTLSCEQNLNHDAMYWYRQDPGQGLRLIYYSQIVNDFQKGDIAEGYSVSREKKESFPLTVTSAQKNPTAFYLCASSILGKGSNQPQHFGDGTRLSIL.